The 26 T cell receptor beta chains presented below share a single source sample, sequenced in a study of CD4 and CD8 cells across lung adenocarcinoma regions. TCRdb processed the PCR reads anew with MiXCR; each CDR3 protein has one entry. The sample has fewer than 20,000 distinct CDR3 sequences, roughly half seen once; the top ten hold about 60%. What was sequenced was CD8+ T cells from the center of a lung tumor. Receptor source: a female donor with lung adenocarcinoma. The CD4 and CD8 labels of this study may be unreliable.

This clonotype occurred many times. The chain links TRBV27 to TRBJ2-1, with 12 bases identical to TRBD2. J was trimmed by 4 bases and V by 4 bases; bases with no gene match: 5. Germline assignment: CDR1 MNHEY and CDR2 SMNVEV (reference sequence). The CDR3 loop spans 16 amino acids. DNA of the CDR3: TGTGCCAGCAGTTCGGGGCTAGCGGGAGGGTACAATGAGCAGTTCTTC. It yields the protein CASSSGLAGGYNEQFF.

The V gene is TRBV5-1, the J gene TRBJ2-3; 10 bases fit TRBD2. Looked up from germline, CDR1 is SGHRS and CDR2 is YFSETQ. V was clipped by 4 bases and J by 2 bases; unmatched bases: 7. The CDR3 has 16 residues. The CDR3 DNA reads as TGCGCCAGCAGCCCAATAGCGGGGGGCACCACAGATACGCAGTATTTT. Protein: CASSPIAGGTTDTQYF.

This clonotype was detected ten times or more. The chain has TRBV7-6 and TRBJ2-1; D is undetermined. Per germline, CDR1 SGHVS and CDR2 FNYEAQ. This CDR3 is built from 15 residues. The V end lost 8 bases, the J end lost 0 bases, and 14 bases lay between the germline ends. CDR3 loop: CASGLTESSYNEQFF. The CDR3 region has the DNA TGTGCCAGCGGTCTGACGGAATCCTCCTACAATGAGCAGTTCTTC.

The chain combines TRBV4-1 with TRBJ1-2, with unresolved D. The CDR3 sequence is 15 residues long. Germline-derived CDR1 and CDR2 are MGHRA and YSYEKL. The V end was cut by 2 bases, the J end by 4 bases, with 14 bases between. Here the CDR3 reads CASSQKRWEPYGYTF. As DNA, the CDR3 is TGCGCCAGCAGCCAAAAGAGGTGGGAGCCCTATGGCTACACCTTC.

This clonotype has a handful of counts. This CDR3 reads CASSPVATGDWYTQYF. The CDR3, as DNA: TGTGCCAGCAGCCCAGTAGCAACAGGAGACTGGTATACGCAGTATTTT. The genes are TRBV14 and TRBJ2-3; a possible D gene is TRBD1 (5 bases). The CDR3 has 16 residues. The germline gives CDR1 SGHDN, CDR2 FVKESK. Trimming stripped 4 bases from V and 7 bases from J, with 21 bases between.

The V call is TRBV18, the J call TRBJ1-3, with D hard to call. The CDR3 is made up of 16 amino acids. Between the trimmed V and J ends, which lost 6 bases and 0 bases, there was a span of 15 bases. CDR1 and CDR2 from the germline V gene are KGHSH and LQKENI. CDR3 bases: TGTGCCAGCTCCGAAGTAACGGCATTCTCTGGAAACACCATATATTTT. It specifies CASSEVTAFSGNTIYF. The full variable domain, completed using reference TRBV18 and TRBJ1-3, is NAGVMQNPRHLVRRRGQEARLRCSPMKGHSHVYWYRQLPEEGLKFMVYLQKENIIDESGMPKERFSAEFPKEGPSILRIQQVVRGDSAAYFCASSEVTAFSGNTIYFGEGSWLTVV.

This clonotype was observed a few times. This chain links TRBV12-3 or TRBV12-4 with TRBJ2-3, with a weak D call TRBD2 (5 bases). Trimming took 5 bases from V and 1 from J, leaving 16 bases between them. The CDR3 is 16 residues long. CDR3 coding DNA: TGTGCCAGCAGTCCCCCCCCGGGATGGGGCACAGATACGCAGTATTTT. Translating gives CASSPPPGWGTDTQYF.

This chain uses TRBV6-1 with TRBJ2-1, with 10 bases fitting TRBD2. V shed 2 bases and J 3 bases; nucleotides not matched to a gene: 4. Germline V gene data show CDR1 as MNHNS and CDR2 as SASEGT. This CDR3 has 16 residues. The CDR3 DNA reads TGTGCCAGCAGTGAATGGTCTAGCGGGAGCTACAATGAGCAGTTCTTC. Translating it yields CASSEWSSGSYNEQFF.

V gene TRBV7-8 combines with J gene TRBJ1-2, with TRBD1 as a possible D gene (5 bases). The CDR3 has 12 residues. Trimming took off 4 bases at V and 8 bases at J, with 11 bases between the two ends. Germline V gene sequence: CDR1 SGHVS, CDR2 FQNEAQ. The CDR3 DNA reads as TGTGCCAGCAGCTCAGGGCCTGGAGGCTACACCTTC. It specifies CASSSGPGGYTF.

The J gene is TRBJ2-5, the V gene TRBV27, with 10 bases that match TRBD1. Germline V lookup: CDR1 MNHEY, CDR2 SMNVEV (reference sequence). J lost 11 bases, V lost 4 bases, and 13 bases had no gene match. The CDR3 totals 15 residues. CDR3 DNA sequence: TGTGCCAGCAGTTATGGACAGGGGGGGGGAGAGGAGCAGTACTTC. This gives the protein CASSYGQGGGEEQYF.

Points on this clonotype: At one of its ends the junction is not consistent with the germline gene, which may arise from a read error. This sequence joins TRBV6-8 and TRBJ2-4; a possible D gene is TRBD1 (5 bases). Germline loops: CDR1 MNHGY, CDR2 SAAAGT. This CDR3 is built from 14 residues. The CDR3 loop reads CGGKGLWAKDTQYF. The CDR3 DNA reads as TGCGGCGGCAAGGGGCTGTGGGCCAAAGATACGCAGTACTTC.

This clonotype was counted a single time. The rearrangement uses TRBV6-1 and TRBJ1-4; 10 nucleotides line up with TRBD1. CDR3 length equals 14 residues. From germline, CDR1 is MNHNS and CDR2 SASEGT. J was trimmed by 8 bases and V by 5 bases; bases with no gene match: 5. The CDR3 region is CASSRTGGNEKLFF. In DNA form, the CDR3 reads TGTGCCAGCAGTCGGACAGGGGGAAACGAAAAACTGTTTTTT.

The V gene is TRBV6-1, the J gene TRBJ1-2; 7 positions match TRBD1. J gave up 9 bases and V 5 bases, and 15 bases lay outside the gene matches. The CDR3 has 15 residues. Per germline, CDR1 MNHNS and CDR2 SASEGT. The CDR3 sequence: CASSPGTAGRDSYTF. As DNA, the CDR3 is TGTGCCAGCAGTCCGGGGACAGCCGGGAGGGATAGCTACACCTTC.

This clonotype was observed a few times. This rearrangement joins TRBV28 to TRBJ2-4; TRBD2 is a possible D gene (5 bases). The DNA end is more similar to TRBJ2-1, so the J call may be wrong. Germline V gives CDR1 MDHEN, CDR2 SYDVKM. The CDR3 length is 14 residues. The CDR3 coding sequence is TGTGCCAGCAGTCCGCGAGAGGGCCGAAACGAGCAGTTCTTC. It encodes CASSPREGRNEQFF.

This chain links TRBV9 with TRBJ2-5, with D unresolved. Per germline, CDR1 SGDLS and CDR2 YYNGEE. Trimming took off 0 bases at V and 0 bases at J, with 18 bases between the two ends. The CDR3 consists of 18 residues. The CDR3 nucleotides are TGTGCCAGCAGCGTAGGACCTCACATAGGAGAGTACCAAGAGACCCAGTACTTC. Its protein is CASSVGPHIGEYQETQYF. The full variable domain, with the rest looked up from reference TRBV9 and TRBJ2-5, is DSGVTQTPKHLITATGQRVTLRCSPRSGDLSVYWYQQSLDQGLQFLIQYYNGEERAKGNILERFSAQQFPDLHSELNLSSLELGDSALYFCASSVGPHIGEYQETQYFGPGTRLLVL.

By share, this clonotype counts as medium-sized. CDR3: CASSPLPLDAYEQYF. The CDR3 nucleotides read TGTGCCAGCAGTCCATTGCCCTTGGATGCCTACGAGCAGTACTTC. The rearrangement uses TRBV27 and TRBJ2-1; D is uncertain. Matching the DNA end better, TRBJ2-7 makes the J call doubtful. Per germline, CDR1 MNHEY and CDR2 SMNVEV (reference sequence). The CDR3 contains 15 residues.

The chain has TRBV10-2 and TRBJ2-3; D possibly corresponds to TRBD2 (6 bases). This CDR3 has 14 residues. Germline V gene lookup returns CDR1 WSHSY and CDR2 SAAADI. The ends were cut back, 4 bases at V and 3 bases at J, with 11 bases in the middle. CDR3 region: CASSVAGRTDTQYF. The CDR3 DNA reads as TGCGCCAGCAGTGTTGCGGGGAGAACAGATACGCAGTATTTT.

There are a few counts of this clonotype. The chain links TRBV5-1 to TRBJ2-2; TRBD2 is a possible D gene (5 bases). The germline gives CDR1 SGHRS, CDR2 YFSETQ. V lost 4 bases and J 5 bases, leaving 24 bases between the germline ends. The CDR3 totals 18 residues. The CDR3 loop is CASSIQTRVRDYTGELFF. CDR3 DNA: TGCGCCAGCAGCATACAAACGCGGGTGAGGGATTATACCGGGGAGCTGTTTTTT.

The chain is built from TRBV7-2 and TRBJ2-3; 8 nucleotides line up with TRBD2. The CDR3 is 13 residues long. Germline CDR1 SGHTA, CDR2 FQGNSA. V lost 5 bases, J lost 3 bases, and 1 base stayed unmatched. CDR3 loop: CASSPSGTDTQYF. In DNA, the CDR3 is TGTGCCAGCAGCCCTAGCGGGACAGATACGCAGTATTTT.

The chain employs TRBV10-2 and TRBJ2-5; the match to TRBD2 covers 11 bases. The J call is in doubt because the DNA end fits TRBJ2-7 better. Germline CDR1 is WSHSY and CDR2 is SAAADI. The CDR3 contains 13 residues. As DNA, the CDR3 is TGCGCCAGCACGACTAGCGGGGTTTCCGAGCAGTACTTC. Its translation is CASTTSGVSEQYF.

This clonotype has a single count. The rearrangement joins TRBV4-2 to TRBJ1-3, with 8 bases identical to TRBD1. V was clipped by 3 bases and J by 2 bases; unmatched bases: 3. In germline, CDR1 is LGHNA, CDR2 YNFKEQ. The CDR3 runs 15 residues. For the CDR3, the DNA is TGTGCCAGCAGCCAGGAGGACAGGGCTGGAAACACCATATATTTT. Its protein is CASSQEDRAGNTIYF.

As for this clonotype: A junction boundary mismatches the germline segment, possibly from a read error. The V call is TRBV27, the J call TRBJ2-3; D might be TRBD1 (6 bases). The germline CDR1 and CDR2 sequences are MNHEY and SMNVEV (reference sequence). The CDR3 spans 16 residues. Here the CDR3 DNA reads TGTGCCAGCAGGGGGGCCCGGGGCCGTGGCACAGATACGCAGTATTTC. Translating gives CASRGARGRGTDTQYF.

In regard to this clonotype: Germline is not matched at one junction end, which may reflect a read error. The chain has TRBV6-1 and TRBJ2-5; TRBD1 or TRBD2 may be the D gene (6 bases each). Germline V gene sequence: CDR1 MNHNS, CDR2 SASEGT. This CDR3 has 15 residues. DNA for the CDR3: TGTGGCAGCGGGCGAGGGGGATCAGCCCAAGAGACCCAGTACTTC. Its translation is CGSGRGGSAQETQYF.

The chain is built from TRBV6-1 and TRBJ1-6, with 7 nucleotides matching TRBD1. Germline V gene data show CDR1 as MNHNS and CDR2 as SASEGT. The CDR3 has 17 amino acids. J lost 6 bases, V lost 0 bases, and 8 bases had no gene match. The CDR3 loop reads CASSEAVPGTANSPLHF. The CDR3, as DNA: TGTGCCAGCAGTGAAGCAGTACCCGGGACAGCTAATTCACCCCTCCACTTT.

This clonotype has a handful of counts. Written as DNA, the CDR3 is TGTGCCATTCGACCCTCGGGACAGGGTTCGTTCGCAGATACGCAGTATTTT. Its translation: CAIRPSGQGSFADTQYF. This chain connects TRBV10-3 to TRBJ2-3; TRBD1 agrees at 9 bases. The CDR3 spans 17 residues. The J segment lost 4 bases and the V segment lost 9 bases, leaving 17 bases of the junction unmatched. Germline CDR1 reads ENHRY; CDR2 reads SYGVKD.

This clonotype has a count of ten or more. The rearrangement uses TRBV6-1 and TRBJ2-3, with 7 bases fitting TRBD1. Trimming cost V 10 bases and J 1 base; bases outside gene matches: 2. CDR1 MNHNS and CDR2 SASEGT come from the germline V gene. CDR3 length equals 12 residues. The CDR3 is CATGQGTDTQYF. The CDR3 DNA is TGTGCCACCGGACAGGGCACAGATACGCAGTATTTT.